This TCR beta chain emerged from a study of T cells in Graves' hyperthyroidism and ophthalmopathy. When ophthalmopathy did not progress within 18 months, Graves' hyperthyroidism was considered stable. The study enrolled patients aged 18 to 65 with newly diagnosed hyperthyroidism of under 2 months' duration. Diagnostic decisions used clinical symptoms, serum thyroxine and TRAb, thyroid ultrasound and orbital computed tomography. Germline assignment: CDR1 SNHLY and CDR2 FYNNEI. V was clipped by 4 bases and J by 6 bases, with 16 bases between them. The CDR3 extends over 14 amino acids. What was amplified from RNA transcripts were TCR beta CDR3 regions. HTBI primers were employed in a first-round RT-PCR of the TCR CDR3. A single record per CDR3 protein comes from TCRdb applying MiXCR to the multiplex PCR reads. The sample contains approximately 95,000 distinct CDR3 sequences, about 37% of which appear only once.

Specimen: peripheral blood or thyroid tissue (not recorded which). This clonotype was obtained from a woman aged 25 to 45 with Graves' hyperthyroidism. The J gene is TRBJ2-7, the V gene TRBV2; possibly TRBD1 for D (6 bases). The CDR3 bases are TGTGCCAGCAGTGCATACAGGGTCGTAGGCGAGCAGTACTTC. The encoded protein is CASSAYRVVGEQYF.